The 24 T cell receptor beta chains given below trace back to one sample, sequenced in a study of T cells in Graves' hyperthyroidism and ophthalmopathy. RNA transcripts yielded amplified TCR beta CDR3 regions. Initially, a first-round RT-PCR of the TCR CDR3 employed the HTBI primer set. TCRdb recomputed calls from the multiplex PCR reads with MiXCR, one row per CDR3 protein. The profile shows roughly 640,000 distinct CDR3 sequences, approximately 15% of them singletons. Sequences were obtained from blood. These receptors were collected from a woman aged 40-49 years with Graves' ophthalmopathy.

V usage is TRBV10-3 and J usage is TRBJ1-5; tentatively, D is TRBD1 (5 bases). Trimming removed 4 bases at V and 7 bases at J, with 8 bases between. The CDR3 has 12 residues. Germline CDR1 ENHRY, CDR2 SYGVKD. CDR3 DNA: TGTGCCATCAGTGGAAGGGGCCAGCCCCAGCATTTT. Its protein product is CAISGRGQPQHF.

This clonotype was detected many times. The V gene is TRBV28, the J gene TRBJ1-5, with D possibly TRBD1 on 6 matching bases. Per germline, CDR1 MDHEN and CDR2 SYDVKM. The V end was cut by 6 bases, the J end by 7 bases, with 16 bases between. CDR3 size: 14 residues. The CDR3 is CASSRPQGRQPQHF. DNA of the CDR3: TGTGCCAGCAGCCGACCACAGGGTAGACAGCCCCAGCATTTT.

The chain couples TRBV5-6 to TRBJ1-1, with D uncertain. The ends were cut back, 2 bases at V and 8 bases at J, with 19 bases in the middle. The CDR3 totals 15 residues. CDR1 is SGHDT and CDR2 is YYEEEE in the germline V gene. CDR3 residues: CASSFRGRTGREAFF. CDR3 DNA sequence: TGTGCCAGCAGCTTCCGTGGGCGTACCGGGAGGGAAGCTTTCTTT.

The chain links TRBV7-9 to TRBJ2-5; 9 positions agree with TRBD2. V was clipped by 2 bases and J by 5 bases; unmatched bases: 6. Germline loops: CDR1 SEHNR, CDR2 FQNEAQ (reference sequence). The CDR3 spans 15 residues. The CDR3 coding sequence is TGTGCCAGCAGCTTATGGCTAGCGGGAACCGAGACCCAGTACTTC. As protein: CASSLWLAGTETQYF.

The CDR3, as DNA: TGTGCCTGGAGTCCCAAGCGGGACTCGTCTATGGGGGATACGCAGTATTTT. The encoded protein is CAWSPKRDSSMGDTQYF. The V gene is TRBV30, the J gene TRBJ2-3; 7 bases are shared with TRBD2. Unmatched junction bases numbered 17, after V lost 2 bases and J lost 6 bases. The CDR3 has 17 amino acids. Germline V gene lookup returns CDR1 GTSNPN and CDR2 SVGIG (reference sequence). Based on the CDR3 plus reference TRBV30 and TRBJ2-3, the full variable domain is SQTIHQWPATLVQPVGSPLSLECTVEGTSNPNLYWYRQAAGRGLQLLFYSVGIGQISSEVPQNLSASRPQDRQFILSSKKLLLSDSGFYLCAWSPKRDSSMGDTQYFGPGTRLTVL.

The chain couples TRBV6-1 to TRBJ1-3; tentatively, D is TRBD1 (6 bases). There are 13 residues in the CDR3. The V gene's germline CDR1 is MNHNS and CDR2 SASEGT. Trimming shortened V by 9 bases and J by 3 bases, and 12 bases separated the two germline ends. The CDR3 reads CASNRVSGNTIYF. The CDR3 coding sequence is TGTGCCAGTAACAGGGTCAGTGGAAACACCATATATTTT.

In this sample, this clonotype turned up many times. The chain employs TRBV30 and TRBJ1-2; D gene unclear. Germline CDR1 reads GTSNPN; CDR2 reads SVGIG (reference sequence). The CDR3 has 12 amino acids. V dropped 8 bases and J dropped 2 bases, with 12 bases sitting between them. The CDR3 nucleotides are TGTGCCAGTCGGACGGTAAACTATGGCTACACCTTC. It is translated as CASRTVNYGYTF.

In its sample, this clonotype was seen a few times. The rearrangement links TRBV6-1 to TRBJ2-1; D uncertain. The CDR3 covers 9 residues. Trimming stripped 9 bases from V and 12 bases from J, with 9 bases between. Germline V gene lookup returns CDR1 MNHNS and CDR2 SASEGT. CDR3 nucleotides: TGTGCCAGACCCGGGCGGCAGTTCTTC. Residues: CARPGRQFF.

This clonotype has more than one count but fewer than ten. This chain joins TRBV7-2 and TRBJ2-1; 11 positions match TRBD2. The trim removed 8 bases at V and 0 bases at J, leaving 6 bases unmatched. CDR1 and CDR2 from the germline V gene are SGHTA and FQGNSA. This CDR3 is built from 16 residues. The CDR3 is CASALGTSGSYNEQFF. CDR3 DNA: TGTGCCAGCGCCCTAGGGACTAGCGGCTCCTACAATGAGCAGTTCTTC.

As regards this clonotype: A read error may explain this, as a much larger clone is one base away. The chain employs TRBV12-3 or TRBV12-4 and TRBJ1-2, with 11 bases identical to TRBD1. CDR3 length: 16 amino acids. V shed 3 bases and J 6 bases; nucleotides not matched to a gene: 9. Written as DNA, the CDR3 is TGTGCCAGCAGTTTCGGGACAGGGGGTGGAAACCATGGCTACACCTTC. It encodes CASSFGTGGGNHGYTF.

This clonotype showed up many times. The chain carries TRBV7-2 and TRBJ2-2, with 16 positions matching TRBD2. CDR1 and CDR2 from the germline V gene are SGHTA and FQGNSA. V shed 5 bases, J shed 5 bases, and the junction held 5 bases outside the gene matches. The CDR3 sequence is 17 residues long. The CDR3 here is CASSSGGLAGGTGELFF. CDR3 DNA sequence: TGTGCCAGCAGCAGCGGGGGACTAGCGGGGGGGACCGGGGAGCTGTTTTTT.

The count of this clonotype is one. This rearrangement joins TRBV29-1 to TRBJ1-2; 10 bases line up with TRBD1. Germline V gene data show CDR1 as SQVTM and CDR2 as ANQGSEA. V gave up 1 base and J gave up 0 bases; unmatched junction bases: 17. This CDR3 region has 20 residues. CDR3 loop: CSVEVRRDRGFPSANYGYTF. DNA for the CDR3: TGCAGCGTTGAAGTAAGGCGGGACAGGGGTTTTCCATCAGCTAACTATGGCTACACCTTC.

In this sample, this clonotype turned up many times. The chain is built from TRBV2 and TRBJ2-1, with 12 bases that match TRBD2. This CDR3 region has 14 residues. V shed 6 bases and J 5 bases; nucleotides not matched to a gene: 2. The V gene's germline CDR1 is SNHLY and CDR2 FYNNEI. CDR3: CASRRTSGDNEQFF. CDR3 DNA sequence: TGTGCCAGCAGACGGACTAGCGGGGACAATGAGCAGTTCTTC.

With respect to this clonotype: A much larger clone sits a single nucleotide away, making a read error possible. This sequence joins TRBV7-9 and TRBJ2-7, with unresolved D. Per germline, CDR1 SEHNR and CDR2 FQNEAQ (reference sequence). The CDR3 is made up of 16 amino acids. Trimming removed 5 bases at V and 1 base at J, with 18 bases between. CDR3 residues: CASSQDGFFESYEQYF. CDR3 DNA: TGTGCCAGCAGCCAGGACGGCTTTTTTGAATCCTACGAGCAGTACTTC.

In this sample, this clonotype turned up a few times. The V gene is TRBV7-3, the J gene TRBJ2-1; TRBD2 aligns across 9 bases. This CDR3 contains 15 residues. Germline V gives CDR1 SGHTA, CDR2 FQGTGA. Unmatched junction bases numbered 9, after V lost 5 bases and J lost 7 bases. CDR3: CASSKVSGSLNEQFF. The DNA for the CDR3 is TGTGCCAGCAGCAAGGTTAGCGGGAGTCTAAATGAGCAGTTCTTC. The whole variable domain, remainder taken from reference TRBV7-3 and TRBJ2-1, is GAGVSQTPSNKVTEKGKYVELRCDPISGHTALYWYRQSLGQGPEFLIYFQGTGAADDSGLPNDRFFAVRPEGSVSTLKIQRTERGDSAVYLCASSKVSGSLNEQFFGPGTRLTVL.

This clonotype was seen only a few times. The rearrangement uses TRBV24-1 and TRBJ1-2; no clear D gene. The CDR3 spans 16 residues. Trimming took 5 bases from V and 1 from J, leaving 16 bases between them. Per germline, CDR1 KGHDR and CDR2 SFDVKD. The CDR3 DNA is TGTGCCACCAGTGGCCCTTGGCAGGAGGGTAACTATGGCTACACCTTC. Its translation: CATSGPWQEGNYGYTF.

The chain joins TRBV7-9 to TRBJ2-1, with D possibly being TRBD1 or TRBD2 (5 bases each). V lost 8 bases and J lost 0, with 14 bases in between. This CDR3 contains 15 residues. The germline CDR1 and CDR2 sequences are SEHNR and FQNEAQ (reference sequence). CDR3 in DNA: TGTGCCAGCGCCGTTGGGGCGGGCTCCTACAATGAGCAGTTCTTC. It is translated as CASAVGAGSYNEQFF.

This clonotype has at least ten counts. The chain uses TRBV29-1 and TRBJ1-1; the D gene is possibly TRBD1 (6 bases). V was shortened by 1 base and J by 4 bases, with 10 bases between the two germline ends. The germline gives CDR1 SQVTM, CDR2 ANQGSEA. The CDR3 extends over 13 amino acids. Here the CDR3 DNA reads TGCAGCGTTGAAGGGGGGGGGGCCACTGAAGCTTTCTTT. Amino acid sequence: CSVEGGGATEAFF.

This clonotype was seen ten or more times. The CDR3 loop reads CASSHPGQGTYNEQFF. The CDR3 region has the DNA TGTGCCAGCAGCCACCCAGGACAGGGGACCTACAATGAGCAGTTCTTC. The chain links TRBV3-1 to TRBJ2-1; 9 bases are a match to TRBD1. Trimming took 3 bases from V and 2 from J; bases not matched to a gene: 5. Germline V gene lookup returns CDR1 LGHDT and CDR2 YNNKEL (reference sequence). There are 16 residues in the CDR3.

A word on this clonotype: This CDR3 fails to terminate in the conserved phenylalanine or tryptophan, so it likely reflects a read error. The genes are TRBV11-2 and TRBJ1-3; 7 bases fit TRBD1. In germline, CDR1 is SGHAT, CDR2 FQNNGV. CDR3 length: 12 residues. The J segment lost 7 bases and the V segment lost 5 bases, leaving 2 bases of the junction unmatched. The CDR3 region has the DNA TGTGCCAGCAGCCCGGGACAGAACACCATATATTCT. Translating it yields CASSPGQNTIYS.

V gene TRBV6-5 combines with J gene TRBJ1-5; D is unresolved. Germline lookup yields CDR1 MNHEY and CDR2 SVGAGI. The V and J ends lost 2 bases and 2 bases respectively, with 4 bases between them. The CDR3 runs to 13 residues. CDR3 sequence reads: CASSYEGNQPQHF. In DNA form, the CDR3 reads TGTGCCAGCAGTTACGAGGGCAATCAGCCCCAGCATTTT.

In its sample, this clonotype was seen many times. The chain is built from TRBV12-3 or TRBV12-4 and TRBJ1-1, with TRBD1 matching over 11 bases. This CDR3 has 14 residues. V lost 6 bases and J lost 11; bases outside the gene matches: 11. The CDR3 DNA sequence: TGTGCCAGCAGGCCCGGGACAGGGGGTATGGAGGCTTTCTTT. Residues: CASRPGTGGMEAFF.

This clonotype has ten or more counts. The gene calls are TRBV6-1 and TRBJ2-3; 9 nucleotides agree with TRBD2. The CDR3 runs 15 residues. Trimming took 2 bases from V and 5 from J; bases not matched to a gene: 5. Per the germline V gene, CDR1 is MNHNS and CDR2 is SASEGT. Written as DNA, the CDR3 is TGTGCCAGCAGTGAAAGAGCGGGAGGTCTAGATACGCAGTATTTT. Its protein product is CASSERAGGLDTQYF.

This clonotype was detected ten times or more. The V call is TRBV20-1, the J call TRBJ2-2, with D perhaps matching TRBD2 (5 bases). Germline-derived CDR1 and CDR2 are DFQATT and SNEGSKA (reference sequence). CDR3 length: 14 amino acids. V lost 5 bases and J 5 bases, leaving 15 bases between the germline ends. The CDR3 protein is CSASDSRRTGELFF. The CDR3 DNA sequence: TGCAGTGCTTCGGACTCCCGAAGGACCGGGGAGCTGTTTTTT.